One and the same sample provided the 4 T cell receptor beta chains below, sequenced in a study of cytotoxic CD8 clonotypes in ibrutinib-treated CLL. Assay: immunoSEQ multiplex PCR; the TCRdb copy retains only in-frame clones and omits some. Of some 98,000 clones detected, 70% to 85% appear once; the ten largest clones hold about 34%. The specimen was PBMCs, collected after 12 months of ibrutinib treatment. Source of these receptors: a human donor with chronic lymphocytic leukemia.

This clone has only a few counts. V gene TRBV5-1 combines with J gene TRBJ1-1; D uncertain. This CDR3 is built from 13 residues. V lost 3 bases and J lost 7, with 13 bases in between. CDR1 SGHRS and CDR2 YFSETQ come from the germline V gene. The CDR3 loop reads CASSSGTPSEAFF. The CDR3 nucleotides read TGCGCCAGCAGCTCGGGAACCCCGAGTGAAGCTTTCTTT.

The chain couples TRBV29-1 to TRBJ2-7; D might be TRBD2 (5 bases). Deletions cut 2 bases from V and 2 bases from J, with 16 bases between. Germline CDR1 SQVTM, CDR2 ANQGSEA. CDR3 length: 15 amino acids. The CDR3 loop reads CSVESGGGVPYEQYF. As DNA, the CDR3 is TGCAGCGTTGAATCCGGCGGAGGTGTACCCTACGAGCAGTACTTC.

This chain connects TRBV15 to TRBJ2-5; TRBD1 matches at 9 bases. The length of the CDR3 is 14 residues. J lost 7 bases, V lost 5 bases, and 8 bases had no gene match. Germline CDR1 reads LNHNV; CDR2 reads YYDKDF (reference sequence). The CDR3 reads CATSWGQGLGTQYF. For the CDR3, the DNA is TGTGCCACCAGCTGGGGACAGGGTCTTGGGACCCAGTACTTC.

This sequence joins TRBV30 and TRBJ2-7; 11 bases agree with TRBD1. V lost 2 bases to trimming and J lost 3 bases; unmatched junction nucleotides: 3. Germline lookup yields CDR1 GTSNPN and CDR2 SVGIG (reference sequence). The CDR3 contains 14 residues. The DNA of the CDR3 is TGTGCCTGGAGTTCCGGGACAGGGGGCTACGAGCAGTACTTC. Translation gives CAWSSGTGGYEQYF.